Below are 14 T cell receptor beta chains sequenced from a single sample in a study of CD8 T cells in Susac syndrome. The authors reverse transcribed 0.5 to 1 ug RNA with random hexamers. TCRdb recomputed calls from the immunoSEQ multiplex PCR reads with MiXCR, one row per CDR3 protein. This repertoire shows roughly 190,000 distinct CDR3 sequences, about 91% found once; its top ten account for 0.087%. The sequenced material came from CD4+ T cells from PBMCs. Receptors originate from a human donor with Susac syndrome.

J is TRBJ1-6 and V is TRBV7-2; D not resolved. This CDR3 is built from 14 residues. Germline assignment: CDR1 SGHTA and CDR2 FQGNSA. The germline V and J ends were trimmed by 1 base and 5 bases, with 6 bases remaining between them. The CDR3 loop reads CASSLGVNNSPLHF. The DNA of the CDR3 is TGTGCCAGCAGCTTAGGGGTAAATAATTCACCCCTCCACTTT.

The J gene is TRBJ2-7, the V gene TRBV10-3; TRBD2 matches 11 bases. The J segment lost 3 bases and the V segment lost 2 bases, leaving 9 bases of the junction unmatched. The CDR3 is 17 residues long. Germline V gene data show CDR1 as ENHRY and CDR2 as SYGVKD. CDR3: CAISEAPGLAANYEQYF. The DNA for the CDR3 is TGTGCCATCAGTGAGGCACCGGGACTAGCGGCAAACTACGAGCAGTACTTC.

The gene calls are TRBV5-1 and TRBJ1-1, with TRBD1 matching over 8 bases. V gave up 1 base and J gave up 7 bases; unmatched junction bases: 6. Germline loops: CDR1 SGHRS, CDR2 YFSETQ. The CDR3 is 14 amino acids. CDR3 in DNA: TGCGCCAGCAGCTTGATTCAGGGGGCTAGTGAAGCTTTCTTT. This codes for CASSLIQGASEAFF.

This clonotype was seen a few times. The chain recombines TRBV5-4 with TRBJ1-2; a weak D match, TRBD1 (5 bases). This CDR3 has 13 amino acids. With 2 bases removed from V and 2 bases from J, the gap between germline ends came to 7 bases. Per the germline V gene, CDR1 is SGHNT and CDR2 is YYREEE (reference sequence). CDR3 DNA sequence: TGTGCCAGCAGCTTAGCAGGGAACTATGGCTACACCTTC. It codes for CASSLAGNYGYTF.

This clonotype was seen just once. The V gene is TRBV11-2, the J gene TRBJ2-7; 8 bases align to TRBD2. The J segment lost 3 bases and the V segment lost 1 base, leaving 5 bases of the junction unmatched. Germline V gene data show CDR1 as SGHAT and CDR2 as FQNNGV. CDR3 length: 15 residues. CDR3 coding DNA: TGTGCCAGCAGCTTAGGGCCGGGAGGGAACTACGAGCAGTACTTC. Amino acid sequence: CASSLGPGGNYEQYF.

The V call is TRBV7-9, the J call TRBJ2-1; the match to TRBD2 covers 8 bases. CDR3 length: 13 residues. From germline, CDR1 is SEHNR and CDR2 FQNEAQ (reference sequence). The ends lost 1 base at V and 14 bases at J; junction bases unmatched: 7. This chain's CDR3 is CASSLDGTSGKFF. DNA of the CDR3: TGTGCCAGCAGCTTAGACGGGACTAGTGGCAAGTTCTTC. The whole variable domain, filled in from reference TRBV7-9 and TRBJ2-1, reads DTGVSQNPRHKITKRGQNVTFRCDPISEHNRLYWYRQTLGQGPEFLTYFQNEAQLEKSRLLSDRFSAERPKGSFSTLEIQRTEQGDSAMYLCASSLDGTSGKFFGPGTRLTVL.

The rearrangement links TRBV21-1 to TRBJ1-4; the DNA was not compared with TRBD1, the D call given in the table. TRBV21-1 is noted as a pseudogene. This CDR3 region has 15 residues. The CDR3 DNA is TGTGCCAGCAGCGCGGAGAGTTCCCTTGGGGGTAAACTGTTTTTT. Protein: CASSAESSLGGKLFF.

The chain couples TRBV2 to TRBJ2-7; a possible D gene is TRBD1 (6 bases). This CDR3 is built from 14 residues. The germline CDR1 and CDR2 sequences are SNHLY and FYNNEI. V lost 3 bases to trimming and J lost 3 bases, with 12 bases between them. The CDR3 spells CASSDLVQGYEQYF. CDR3 bases: TGTGCCAGCAGTGATCTTGTACAGGGCTACGAGCAGTACTTC. Using reference TRBV2 and TRBJ2-7 for the parts outside the CDR3, the full variable domain is EPEVTQTPSHQVTQMGQEVILRCVPISNHLYFYWYRQILGQKVEFLVSFYNNEISEKSEIFDDQFSVERPDGSNFTLKIRSTKLEDSAMYFCASSDLVQGYEQYFGPGTRLTVT.

The chain couples TRBV5-4 to TRBJ2-7; perhaps TRBD1 as D (6 bases). V lost 4 bases, J lost 12 bases, and 20 bases lay in between. Per the germline V gene, CDR1 is SGHNT and CDR2 is YYREEE (reference sequence). The CDR3 extends over 13 amino acids. The CDR3 coding sequence is TGTGCCAGCAGCGAGAACATTGGGGGCGCGAGGTACTTC. Translating gives CASSENIGGARYF.

This chain joins TRBV10-3 and TRBJ2-1; 8 nucleotides match TRBD1. V shed 0 bases, J shed 2 bases, and the junction held 3 bases outside the gene matches. The CDR3 loop spans 16 amino acids. Germline V gene data show CDR1 as ENHRY and CDR2 as SYGVKD. The CDR3 loop is CAISESTGVPYNEQFF. CDR3 in DNA: TGTGCCATCAGTGAGTCGACAGGGGTGCCCTACAATGAGCAGTTCTTC.

With respect to this clonotype: One end of the junction is discordant with germline, which a read error may explain. The rearrangement uses TRBV12-3 or TRBV12-4 and TRBJ1-3; D unresolved. CDR3 length: 13 residues. CDR3 in DNA: TGTACCAGCCGGTCCCAAGATGGAAACACCATATATTTT. Residues: CTSRSQDGNTIYF.

The rearrangement joins TRBV9 to TRBJ1-1; the D gene is possibly TRBD1 (6 bases). This CDR3 is 15 amino acids long. V lost 0 bases, J lost 0 bases, and 9 bases lay in between. Germline V gene sequence: CDR1 SGDLS, CDR2 YYNGEE. The CDR3 coding sequence is TGTGCCAGCAGCGTAGGGGGACAAATGAACACTGAAGCTTTCTTT. Translated, it gives CASSVGGQMNTEAFF.

J is TRBJ1-5 and V is TRBV20-1; D may be TRBD1 (5 bases). V was clipped by 4 bases and J by 5 bases, with 9 bases between them. Germline V gives CDR1 DFQATT, CDR2 SNEGSKA (reference sequence). This CDR3 is built from 12 residues. The CDR3 reads CSAKGSDQPQHF. The CDR3 bases are TGCAGTGCTAAGGGGAGTGATCAGCCCCAGCATTTT.

This chain joins TRBV20-1 and TRBJ2-5, with 9 positions matching TRBD1. CDR1 is DFQATT and CDR2 is SNEGSKA in the germline V gene (reference sequence). With V trimmed by 0 bases and J by 5 bases, 7 bases remained unmatched. There are 15 residues in the CDR3. CDR3 sequence: CSARDPGTGFETQYF. For the CDR3, the DNA is TGCAGTGCTAGAGACCCCGGGACAGGGTTCGAGACCCAGTACTTC.